There are a few counts of the clone carrying this T cell receptor (beta chain). Its antigen is undetermined. The sample comes from a study of CD8+CD57+ T cells in acquired aplastic anemia. Overall study: The DNA of sorted CD4+ and CD8+ cells averaged roughly 3.2 ug.

Study-level findings and limits: Levels of CD8+ Simpson's diversity were not significantly distinct in patients versus controls. It was found that roughly 29 CD8+ CDR3 sequences were shared between patients and controls.

The V gene end was trimmed by 5 bases and the J gene end by 3 bases; junction bases not matched to a gene: 15. In germline, CDR1 is SGHTA, CDR2 FQGTGA. This CDR3 contains 17 residues. Whoever was chosen for sequencing had shown CD8+CD57+ cell expansion by flow cytometry. Receipt of therapy had not occurred in any patient by the time of blood sampling. Genomic DNA was employed as the template in profiling TCR beta VDJ and CDR3. TCRdb called the reads again in MiXCR, with one record for every CDR3 protein. The sample lists 160,000 or so distinct CDR3 sequences, 65% to 75% occurring once. Sequencing used sorted CD4+, CD8+, or CD8+CD57+ T cells (not recorded which) from PBMCs. The V and J genes are TRBV7-3 and TRBJ1-1, with 7 bases identical to TRBD1. The clonotype originates from a human donor with aplastic anemia. CDR3 residues: CASSAYPGTVPYTEAFF. The CDR3 DNA is TGTGCCAGCAGCGCCTACCCCGGGACAGTACCCTACACTGAAGCTTTCTTT.